A selection of T cell receptor beta chains follows, all from one sample in a study of blood T cell repertoires in COVID-19. This table comes from immunoSEQ multiplex PCR, and its TCRdb copy is limited to in-frame clones, with some not included. The top ten hold 0.7% to 0.9% of the sample, which has roughly 250,000 clones, approximately 86% seen once. The sequenced sample was peripheral blood. The receptors shown here come from a human donor with COVID-19, enrolled during active disease. The donor label of this sample is uncertain. Both conserved end residues are part of each CDR3. A D gene is named only where the DNA matches it firmly. Clone size is not always given. Where it is, it says once, few, many or a class for expanded clones.

clone size: many
V gene: TRBV28
D gene: TRBD1
J gene: TRBJ2-7
CDR3 protein: CASRTGGLGEQYF
CDR3 DNA: TGTGCCAGCAGGACAGGGGGACTGGGCGAGCAGTACTTC

clone size: .
V gene: TRBV14
D gene: .
J gene: TRBJ1-2
CDR3 protein: CASSQLRQTSYGYTF
CDR3 DNA: TGTGCCAGCAGCCAACTACGACAAACTAGCTATGGCTACACCTTC

clone size: .
V gene: TRBV5-6
D gene: .
J gene: TRBJ2-1
CDR3 protein: CASSLGGRGNNEQFF
CDR3 DNA: TGTGCCAGCAGCTTAGGGGGCCGCGGGAACAATGAGCAGTTCTTC

clone size: .
V gene: TRBV7-3
D gene: TRBD1
J gene: TRBJ1-1
CDR3 protein: CASSFSGGGTEAFF
CDR3 DNA: TGTGCCAGCAGCTTCTCAGGGGGCGGCACTGAAGCTTTCTTT

clone size: .
V gene: TRBV11-2
D gene: TRBD2
J gene: TRBJ2-1
CDR3 protein: CASSLDRAGGNNEQFF
CDR3 DNA: TGTGCCAGCAGCTTAGATCGAGCGGGAGGGAACAATGAGCAGTTCTTC

clone size: once
V gene: TRBV7-3
D gene: TRBD1
J gene: TRBJ2-3
CDR3 protein: CASSPARDRGLDTQYF
CDR3 DNA: TGTGCCAGCAGCCCGGCCCGGGACAGGGGTTTAGATACGCAGTATTTT

clone size: .
V gene: TRBV4-1
D gene: .
J gene: TRBJ1-1
CDR3 protein: CASSQEAGPLNTEAFF
CDR3 DNA: TGCGCCAGCAGCCAAGAGGCTGGGCCCCTGAACACTGAAGCTTTCTTT

clone size: .
V gene: TRBV7-9
D gene: .
J gene: TRBJ1-6
CDR3 protein: CASSFGGGSPLHF
CDR3 DNA: TGTGCCAGCAGCTTCGGGGGGGGTTCACCCCTCCACTTT

clone size: .
V gene: TRBV7-3
D gene: .
J gene: TRBJ2-1
CDR3 protein: CASSRLGGTYNEQFF
CDR3 DNA: TGTGCCAGCAGCCGTCTAGGAGGCACCTACAATGAGCAGTTCTTC

clone size: .
V gene: TRBV5-6
D gene: TRBD1
J gene: TRBJ1-1
CDR3 protein: CASRRWGTGNTEAFF
CDR3 DNA: TGTGCCAGCAGGCGCTGGGGGACAGGGAACACTGAAGCTTTCTTT

clone size: .
V gene: TRBV19
D gene: .
J gene: TRBJ1-5
CDR3 protein: CASSISGYQPQHF
CDR3 DNA: TGTGCCAGTAGTATTTCGGGTTATCAGCCCCAGCATTTT

clone size: .
V gene: TRBV5-1
D gene: .
J gene: TRBJ1-4
CDR3 protein: CASSLETVNEKLFF
CDR3 DNA: TGCGCCAGCAGCTTGGAGACAGTTAATGAAAAACTGTTTTTT

clone size: .
V gene: TRBV18
D gene: .
J gene: TRBJ2-5
CDR3 protein: CASSLRTQETQYF
CDR3 DNA: TGTGCCAGCTCACTGAGGACTCAAGAGACCCAGTACTTC

clone size: .
V gene: TRBV5-6
D gene: .
J gene: TRBJ1-1
CDR3 protein: CASRAGVGGEAFF
CDR3 DNA: TGTGCCAGCAGGGCAGGGGTAGGTGGTGAAGCTTTCTTT

clone size: .
V gene: TRBV5-1
D gene: .
J gene: TRBJ1-6
CDR3 protein: CASSPLAGPTFNSPLHF
CDR3 DNA: TGCGCCAGCAGCCCCCTGGCGGGGCCGACCTTCAATTCACCCCTCCACTTT

clone size: .
V gene: TRBV6-5
D gene: .
J gene: TRBJ2-3
CDR3 protein: CASSYPGADTQYF
CDR3 DNA: TGTGCCAGCAGTTACCCAGGGGCAGATACGCAGTATTTT

clone size: .
V gene: TRBV4-3
D gene: .
J gene: TRBJ2-7
CDR3 protein: CASSQDRAMTGDEQYF
CDR3 DNA: TGCGCCAGCAGCCAAGATCGGGCCATGACAGGAGACGAGCAGTACTTC

clone size: .
V gene: TRBV21-1
D gene: .
J gene: TRBJ2-4
CDR3 protein: CASSKVLRTSGSRDIQYF
CDR3 DNA: TGTGCCAGCAGCAAAGTTCTTCGGACTAGCGGGAGTAGGGACATTCAGTACTTC

clone size: .
V gene: TRBV7-2
D gene: .
J gene: TRBJ1-3
CDR3 protein: CASSPRTPSSGNTIYF
CDR3 DNA: TGTGCCAGCAGCCCGAGGACTCCGAGCTCTGGAAACACCATATATTTT

clone size: once
V gene: TRBV29-1
D gene: .
J gene: TRBJ1-2
CDR3 protein: CSVGRTPWYGYTF
CDR3 DNA: TGCAGCGTTGGCAGGACACCTTGGTATGGCTACACCTTC